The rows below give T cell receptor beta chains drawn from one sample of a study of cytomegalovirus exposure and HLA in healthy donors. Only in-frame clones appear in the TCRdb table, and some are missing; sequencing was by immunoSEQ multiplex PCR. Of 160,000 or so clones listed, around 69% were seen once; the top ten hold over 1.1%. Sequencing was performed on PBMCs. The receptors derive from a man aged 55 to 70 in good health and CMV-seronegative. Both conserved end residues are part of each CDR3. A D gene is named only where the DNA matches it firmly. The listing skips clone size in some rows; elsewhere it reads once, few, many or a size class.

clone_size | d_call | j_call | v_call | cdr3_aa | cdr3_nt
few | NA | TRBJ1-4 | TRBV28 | CASSLWNGRGQNEKLFF | TGTGCCAGCAGTTTATGGAATGGGCGAGGACAGAACGAAAAACTGTTTTTT
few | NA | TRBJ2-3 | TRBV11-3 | CASSLAQGGSAGPDTQYF | TGTGCCAGCAGCTTAGCCCAGGGTGGCTCCGCCGGGCCAGATACGCAGTATTTT
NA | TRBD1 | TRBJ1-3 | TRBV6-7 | CAGRDSRPFSGNTIYF | TGTGCCGGAAGGGACAGCCGCCCCTTCTCTGGAAACACCATATATTTT
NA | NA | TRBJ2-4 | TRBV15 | CATSRDLLAYIQYF | TGTGCCACCAGCAGAGATCTACTAGCTTACATTCAGTACTTC
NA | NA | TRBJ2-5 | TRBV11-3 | CASSLLRGTQYF | TGTGCCAGCAGCTTATTACGGGGGACCCAGTACTTC
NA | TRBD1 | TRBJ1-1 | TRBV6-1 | CASSEGQGGVDTEAFF | TGTGCCAGCAGTGAGGGACAGGGGGGGGTGGACACTGAAGCTTTCTTT
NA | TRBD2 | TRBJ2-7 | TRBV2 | CASSEGLAGGVYEQYF | TGTGCCAGCAGTGAAGGACTAGCGGGAGGAGTCTACGAGCAGTACTTC
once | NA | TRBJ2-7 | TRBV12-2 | CASRSRGGQELYEQYF | TGTGCAAGTCGCTCACGGGGGGGGCAGGAACTCTACGAGCAGTACTTC
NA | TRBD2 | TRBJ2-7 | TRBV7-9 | CASSPLGAAGGSHEQYF | TGTGCCAGCAGCCCGTTAGGGGCGGCGGGAGGTTCCCACGAGCAGTACTTC
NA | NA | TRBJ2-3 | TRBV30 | CAWSELLAGVDTQYF | TGTGCCTGGAGTGAGCTTCTAGCAGGGGTAGATACGCAGTATTTT
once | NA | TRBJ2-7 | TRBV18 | CASSPPQRYYEQYF | TGTGCCAGCTCACCACCTCAGCGGTACTACGAGCAGTACTTC
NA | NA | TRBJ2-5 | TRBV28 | CASLPGQGGETQYF | TGTGCCAGCCTACCGGGCCAGGGTGGGGAGACCCAGTACTTC
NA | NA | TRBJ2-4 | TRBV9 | CASSVDLGVNIQYF | TGTGCCAGCAGCGTAGATCTCGGGGTGAACATTCAGTACTTC
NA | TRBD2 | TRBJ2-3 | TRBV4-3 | CASSQGPTSGSTDTQYF | TGCGCCAGCAGCCAAGGCCCGACTAGCGGTAGCACAGATACGCAGTATTTT
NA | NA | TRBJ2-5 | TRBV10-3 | CAISGSSEETQYF | TGTGCCATCAGTGGGTCTAGTGAGGAGACCCAGTACTTC
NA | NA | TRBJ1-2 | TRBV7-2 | CASSSTEYGYTF | TGTGCCAGCAGCTCGACTGAGTATGGCTACACCTTC
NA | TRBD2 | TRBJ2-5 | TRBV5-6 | CASSLGRPAGYQETQYF | TGTGCCAGCAGCTTGGGGAGGCCAGCGGGATACCAAGAGACCCAGTACTTC
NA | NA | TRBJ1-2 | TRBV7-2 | CASSLVPGSGYTF | TGTGCCAGCAGCTTAGTTCCCGGGAGCGGCTACACCTTC